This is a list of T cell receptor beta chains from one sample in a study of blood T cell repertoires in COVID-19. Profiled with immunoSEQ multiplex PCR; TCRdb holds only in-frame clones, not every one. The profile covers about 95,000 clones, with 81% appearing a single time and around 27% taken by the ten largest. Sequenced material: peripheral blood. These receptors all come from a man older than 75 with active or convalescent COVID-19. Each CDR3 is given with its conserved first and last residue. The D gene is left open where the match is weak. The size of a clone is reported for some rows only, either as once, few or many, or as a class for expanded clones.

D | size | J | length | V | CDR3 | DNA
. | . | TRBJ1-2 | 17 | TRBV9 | CASSQEMFRGLSSGYTF | TGTGCCAGCAGCCAAGAGATGTTCAGGGGCTTATCTAGTGGCTACACCTTC
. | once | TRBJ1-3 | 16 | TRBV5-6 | CASSSQGSSVGNTIYF | TGTGCCAGCAGCTCTCAGGGGAGTAGTGTCGGAAACACCATATATTTT
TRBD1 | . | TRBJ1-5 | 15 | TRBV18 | CASSHDRASNQPQHF | TGTGCCAGCTCACACGACAGGGCCTCCAATCAGCCCCAGCATTTT
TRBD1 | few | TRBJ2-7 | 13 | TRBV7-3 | CASSGETGDEQYF | TGTGCCAGCAGCGGAGAGACAGGGGACGAGCAGTACTTC
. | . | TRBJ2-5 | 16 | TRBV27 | CASSSFLGAQSGTQYF | TGTGCCAGCAGTTCCTTTTTGGGGGCACAATCAGGGACCCAGTACTTC
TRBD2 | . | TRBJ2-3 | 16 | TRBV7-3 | CASSPNLAEPTDTQYF | TGTGCCAGCAGCCCCAATCTAGCGGAGCCCACAGATACGCAGTATTTT
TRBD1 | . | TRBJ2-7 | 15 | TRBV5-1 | CASSLEGAEAYEQYF | TGCGCCAGCAGCTTGGAGGGGGCGGAAGCCTACGAGCAGTACTTC
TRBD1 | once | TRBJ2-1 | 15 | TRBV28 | CASSPPGQGYNEQFF | TGTGCCAGCAGCCCACCGGGACAGGGGTACAATGAGCAGTTCTTC
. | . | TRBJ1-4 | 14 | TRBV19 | CASSIAVINEKLFF | TGTGCCAGTAGTATCGCAGTAATTAATGAAAAACTGTTTTTT
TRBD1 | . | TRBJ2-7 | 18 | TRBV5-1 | CASSPRPRDRRNSYEQYF | TGCGCCAGCAGCCCCCGACCGAGGGACAGACGAAACTCCTACGAGCAGTACTTC
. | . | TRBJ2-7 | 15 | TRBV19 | CASSTLDSLTYEQYF | TGTGCCAGTAGTACCCTGGACAGTTTAACCTACGAGCAGTACTTC
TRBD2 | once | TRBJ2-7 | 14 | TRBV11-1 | CASSLQRGAYEQYF | TGTGCCAGCAGCTTACAGCGGGGGGCCTACGAGCAGTACTTC
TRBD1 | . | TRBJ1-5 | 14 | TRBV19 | CASSPTGRNQPQHF | TGTGCCAGTAGCCCGACAGGGCGAAATCAGCCCCAGCATTTT
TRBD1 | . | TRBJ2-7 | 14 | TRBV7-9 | CASSLSQGANEQYF | TGTGCCAGCAGCTTAAGTCAGGGGGCCAACGAGCAGTACTTC
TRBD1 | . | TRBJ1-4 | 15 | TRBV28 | CASSPGSGGFEKLFF | TGTGCCAGCAGTCCAGGGTCAGGGGGCTTTGAAAAACTGTTTTTT